The next 30 T cell receptor beta chains were all read from a single sample in a study of cytomegalovirus exposure and HLA in healthy donors. The PCR contained 60 Vbeta and 13 Jbeta primers. Measured with immunoSEQ multiplex PCR; TCRdb has only the in-frame clones, and not every one. This table holds about 190,000 clones, roughly three quarters found once. What was sequenced was PBMCs. The receptor source for this set is a woman younger than 30 in good health and CMV-seronegative.

The V and J genes are TRBV5-1 and TRBJ2-7, with 9 positions matching TRBD1. Trimming cost V 4 bases and J 4 bases; bases outside gene matches: 9. In germline, CDR1 is SGHRS, CDR2 YFSETQ. This CDR3 is 15 amino acids long. The CDR3 reads CASSSPGQGVYEQYF. The CDR3 region has the DNA TGCGCCAGCAGCAGCCCGGGACAGGGAGTTTACGAGCAGTACTTC. The whole variable domain, remainder taken from reference TRBV5-1 and TRBJ2-7, is KAGVTQTPRYLIKTRGQQVTLSCSPISGHRSVSWYQQTPGQGLQFLFEYFSETQRNKGNFPGRFSGRQFSNSRSEMNVSTLELGDSALYLCASSSPGQGVYEQYFGPGTRLTVT.

This chain connects TRBV10-3 to TRBJ2-7; 8 bases agree with TRBD2. The V gene end was trimmed by 3 bases and the J gene end by 2 bases; junction bases not matched to a gene: 9. The germline V gene has CDR1 ENHRY and CDR2 SYGVKD. The CDR3 extends over 16 amino acids. The CDR3 sequence is CAISDPGTSSPYEQYF. CDR3 bases: TGTGCCATCAGTGACCCCGGGACTAGTTCACCCTACGAGCAGTACTTC.

The rearrangement joins TRBV9 to TRBJ2-5; 8 nucleotides match TRBD1. The assigned J gene may be wrong: the sequence end matches TRBJ2-7 better. The germline V gene encodes CDR1 SGDLS and CDR2 YYNGEE. CDR3 size: 16 residues. The CDR3 nucleotides are TGTGCCAGCAGAAACGACCGGGACAGGTCGACCTACGAGCAGTACTTC. It yields the protein CASRNDRDRSTYEQYF.

In this sample, this clone turned up once. This chain connects TRBV18 to TRBJ1-5; 8 positions agree with TRBD1. CDR3 length equals 17 residues. V was clipped by 1 base and J by 0 bases; unmatched bases: 5. CDR1 and CDR2 from the germline V gene are KGHSH and LQKENI. The CDR3 sequence: CASSPLGGQASNQPQHF. DNA for the CDR3: TGTGCCAGCTCACCACTGGGGGGACAGGCTAGCAATCAGCCCCAGCATTTT.

Here the CDR3 DNA reads TGCGCCAGCAGCCAAGGACAGTACAATCAGCCCCAGCATTTT. It translates to CASSQGQYNQPQHF. This chain uses TRBV4-1 with TRBJ1-5; the D gene is possibly TRBD1 (5 bases). The germline CDR1 and CDR2 sequences are MGHRA and YSYEKL. This CDR3 region has 14 residues. Trimming took 1 base from V and 3 from J, leaving 7 bases between them.

This clone was observed a few times. This rearrangement joins TRBV5-1 to TRBJ2-5; TRBD2 agrees at 13 bases. With V trimmed by 3 bases and J by 3 bases, 11 bases remained unmatched. CDR3 size: 18 residues. The germline V gene encodes CDR1 SGHRS and CDR2 YFSETQ. This CDR3 reads CASSYQLAGGPKEETQYF. The CDR3 DNA sequence: TGCGCCAGCAGCTACCAACTAGCGGGAGGGCCGAAGGAAGAGACCCAGTACTTC.

Comment on this clone: This sample includes further DNA sequences coding for the same CDR3. This chain joins TRBV27 and TRBJ2-3; 11 bases are shared with TRBD2. V lost 6 bases to trimming and J lost 2 bases; unmatched junction nucleotides: 7. The germline gives CDR1 MNHEY, CDR2 SMNVEV (reference sequence). The CDR3 is 16 amino acids. The CDR3, as DNA: TGTGCCAGCAGCCCTGGGACTAGCGGATCCACAGATACGCAGTATTTT. This sequence encodes CASSPGTSGSTDTQYF.

This chain links TRBV6-5 with TRBJ2-1, with 7 bases aligning to TRBD2. V was pared by 2 bases and J by 6 bases, with 4 bases of the junction left unmatched. Germline-derived CDR1 and CDR2 are MNHEY and SVGAGI. The CDR3 has 14 amino acids. CDR3 nucleotides: TGTGCCAGCAGTTACCGGGAGGTCGGCAATGAGCAGTTCTTC. Translated: CASSYREVGNEQFF.

This clone has just a few counts. The chain combines TRBV5-6 with TRBJ1-1; possibly TRBD1 for D (6 bases). Germline V gene sequence: CDR1 SGHDT, CDR2 YYEEEE. This CDR3 comprises 15 residues. The V gene lost 4 bases and the J gene lost 10 bases, with 23 bases spanning the gap. The CDR3 protein is CASSDYYDRNQAAFF. The CDR3, as DNA: TGTGCCAGCAGCGATTACTACGACAGGAATCAAGCAGCTTTCTTT.

J is TRBJ2-7 and V is TRBV2; D not certain. Per the germline V gene, CDR1 is SNHLY and CDR2 is FYNNEI. The ends were cut back, 7 bases at V and 2 bases at J, with 9 bases in the middle. The CDR3 is 12 amino acids. The CDR3 spells CASNLQAYEQYF. In DNA, the CDR3 is TGTGCCAGCAATCTTCAGGCCTACGAGCAGTACTTC. Combining the CDR3 with reference TRBV2 and TRBJ2-7 gives the whole variable domain EPEVTQTPSHQVTQMGQEVILRCVPISNHLYFYWYRQILGQKVEFLVSFYNNEISEKSEIFDDQFSVERPDGSNFTLKIRSTKLEDSAMYFCASNLQAYEQYFGPGTRLTVT.

This clone was seen a handful of times. The rearrangement joins TRBV27 to TRBJ1-3, with D maybe TRBD1 (5 bases). V lost 3 bases to trimming and J lost 4 bases, with 13 bases between them. CDR1 is MNHEY, CDR2 SMNVEV, per germline (reference sequence). CDR3 length equals 15 residues. This CDR3 is CASSFAGLEGNTIYF. The CDR3 DNA is TGTGCCAGCAGTTTTGCAGGGCTAGAAGGAAACACCATATATTTT.

This clone was picked up a small number of times. V and J are TRBV27 and TRBJ1-2; 7 nucleotides match TRBD1. V shed 7 bases and J 4 bases; nucleotides not matched to a gene: 9. Germline V gene lookup returns CDR1 MNHEY and CDR2 SMNVEV (reference sequence). The CDR3 is 14 residues long. The CDR3, as DNA: TGTGCCAGCAAACGACAGGGATTGTTCTATGGCTACACCTTC. Amino acids: CASKRQGLFYGYTF.

This chain uses TRBV7-3 with TRBJ2-7, with TRBD2 as a possible D gene (6 bases). The CDR3 spans 15 residues. From germline, CDR1 is SGHTA and CDR2 FQGTGA. With 2 bases removed from V and 5 bases from J, the gap between germline ends came to 16 bases. In DNA, the CDR3 is TGTGCCAGCAGCTTATCTCCACGGGGGTCCCACGAGCAGTACTTC. This gives the protein CASSLSPRGSHEQYF.

This sequence joins TRBV2 and TRBJ2-5, with D unclear. V was trimmed by 3 bases and J by 4 bases, leaving 9 bases between them. Germline CDR1 is SNHLY and CDR2 is FYNNEI. The CDR3 spans 13 residues. The CDR3: CASSDTASETQYF. DNA of the CDR3: TGTGCCAGCAGTGATACTGCATCAGAGACCCAGTACTTC. Together with reference TRBV2 and TRBJ2-5, the CDR3 gives the full variable domain: EPEVTQTPSHQVTQMGQEVILRCVPISNHLYFYWYRQILGQKVEFLVSFYNNEISEKSEIFDDQFSVERPDGSNFTLKIRSTKLEDSAMYFCASSDTASETQYFGPGTRLLVL.

The CDR3 region is CASSSGLAGVYNFGYEQYF. In DNA, the CDR3 is TGTGCCAGCAGTTCCGGACTAGCGGGAGTCTATAATTTTGGCTACGAGCAGTACTTC. V and J are TRBV28 and TRBJ2-7; 13 nucleotides line up with TRBD2. The CDR3 has 19 amino acids. The germline gives CDR1 MDHEN, CDR2 SYDVKM. With 4 bases clipped from V and 3 bases from J, the junction kept 15 bases outside the gene matches.

The chain links TRBV5-6 to TRBJ1-6, with 7 bases identical to TRBD1. The CDR3 is 14 residues long. With V trimmed by 4 bases and J by 4 bases, 2 bases remained unmatched. Germline V gene data show CDR1 as SGHDT and CDR2 as YYEEEE. In DNA form, the CDR3 reads TGTGCCAGCAGCCTGGGACAGTATAATTCACCCCTCCACTTT. Translating it yields CASSLGQYNSPLHF.

Only a few counts were recorded for this clone. This chain joins TRBV28 and TRBJ2-7; 9 bases map to TRBD1. The length of the CDR3 is 14 residues. CDR1 is MDHEN, CDR2 SYDVKM, per germline. V trimming: 4 bases; J trimming: 4 bases; junction bases outside the gene matches: 5. The CDR3 DNA is TGTGCCAGCAGTTCCCCGGACAGGGGATACGAGCAGTACTTC. It specifies CASSSPDRGYEQYF.

This clone was observed once. V is TRBV7-9 and J is TRBJ2-3, with 10 bases identical to TRBD2. The CDR3 has 14 residues. The V segment lost 3 bases and the J segment 6 bases; nucleotides outside the gene matches: 3. Germline CDR1 SEHNR, CDR2 FQNEAQ (reference sequence). The chain's CDR3 is CASSLSGGGDTQYF. Here the CDR3 DNA reads TGTGCCAGCAGCTTGAGCGGGGGGGGTGATACGCAGTATTTT.

This clone was detected a few times. CDR3: CASSETGDLEKLFF. The DNA of the CDR3 is TGTGCCAGCAGCGAGACAGGGGATCTTGAAAAACTGTTTTTT. The rearrangement uses TRBV9 and TRBJ1-4; 8 nucleotides align to TRBD1. This CDR3 comprises 14 residues. Germline V gene sequence: CDR1 SGDLS, CDR2 YYNGEE. V was pared by 3 bases and J by 7 bases, with 5 bases of the junction left unmatched.

There are a few counts of this clone. The CDR3 region has the DNA TGTGCCAGCAGCTTGGGGAATATGGACAGGGTCACTGAAGCTTTCTTT. This gives the protein CASSLGNMDRVTEAFF. The chain has TRBV5-4 and TRBJ1-1, with TRBD1 matching over 8 bases. Germline trimming cut 0 bases from V and 4 bases from J; bases unmatched to any gene: 8. This CDR3 has 16 residues. Germline CDR1 is SGHNT and CDR2 is YYREEE (reference sequence).

The chain uses TRBV5-1 and TRBJ2-3, with 7 positions matching TRBD1. This CDR3 comprises 16 residues. Germline V lookup: CDR1 SGHRS, CDR2 YFSETQ. Unmatched junction bases numbered 10, after V lost 0 bases and J lost 6 bases. The CDR3 sequence is CASSLAGGQLGDTQYF. The CDR3 DNA is TGCGCCAGCAGCTTGGCAGGGGGACAACTCGGGGATACGCAGTATTTT.

The chain couples TRBV5-4 to TRBJ2-1; 13 nucleotides agree with TRBD2. V was pared by 5 bases and J by 5 bases, with 4 bases of the junction left unmatched. From germline, CDR1 is SGHNT and CDR2 YYREEE (reference sequence). The CDR3 has 15 amino acids. In nucleotides, the CDR3 is TGTGCCAGCAGTAAGGGGACTAGCGGGGACAATGAGCAGTTCTTC. It encodes CASSKGTSGDNEQFF.

The chain joins TRBV7-9 to TRBJ2-2, with 7 bases matching TRBD1. V lost 8 bases to trimming and J lost 0 bases; unmatched junction nucleotides: 6. The CDR3 is 15 amino acids. The germline V gene has CDR1 SEHNR and CDR2 FQNEAQ (reference sequence). The CDR3 loop is CASVEGAPNTGELFF. DNA for the CDR3: TGTGCCAGCGTTGAGGGGGCCCCGAACACCGGGGAGCTGTTTTTT.

This chain uses TRBV5-1 with TRBJ2-3, with 12 bases lining up with TRBD2. This CDR3 comprises 16 residues. V gave up 4 bases and J gave up 4 bases; unmatched junction bases: 7. Germline V CDR1 and CDR2: SGHRS, YFSETQ. The CDR3 sequence is CASSPTSGRGADTQYF. CDR3 DNA: TGCGCCAGCAGCCCGACTAGCGGGAGAGGGGCAGATACGCAGTATTTT.

Only one count was recorded for this clone. This sequence joins TRBV6-1 and TRBJ1-2; no reliable D call. The length of the CDR3 is 12 residues. Germline V gene data show CDR1 as MNHNS and CDR2 as SASEGT. The germline V and J ends were trimmed by 11 bases and 4 bases, with 14 bases remaining between them. CDR3 nucleotides: TGTGCCGCGGAGGGCTCGGGCTATGGCTACACCTTC. It is translated as CAAEGSGYGYTF.

This chain connects TRBV5-4 to TRBJ1-1; D perhaps matches TRBD1 (5 bases). The CDR3 runs 16 residues. Germline V gene data show CDR1 as SGHNT and CDR2 as YYREEE (reference sequence). V was trimmed by 3 bases and J by 4 bases, leaving 19 bases between them. CDR3 region: CASSSLTGGGGTEAFF. In nucleotides, the CDR3 is TGTGCCAGCAGCTCGCTGACGGGCGGGGGGGGCACTGAAGCTTTCTTT.

The rearrangement uses TRBV7-6 and TRBJ2-3; 12 bases are a match to TRBD2. There are 15 residues in the CDR3. Germline-derived CDR1 and CDR2 are SGHVS and FNYEAQ. The J segment lost 0 bases and the V segment lost 5 bases, leaving 0 bases of the junction unmatched. CDR3 DNA: TGTGCCAGCAGCGGGACTAGCGGGAGCACAGATACGCAGTATTTT. It is translated as CASSGTSGSTDTQYF.

The chain carries TRBV5-3 and TRBJ1-3; 7 bases are a match to TRBD1. TRBV5-3 is an open reading frame, and its role is uncertain. The V segment lost 3 bases and the J segment 0 bases; nucleotides outside the gene matches: 6. The CDR3 consists of 16 residues. Written as DNA, the CDR3 is TGTGCCAGAAGCTCGGGACAGTTTAGCTCTGGAAACACCATATATTTT. Translation gives CARSSGQFSSGNTIYF.

The CDR3 protein is CASGWEGPAGTYNEQFF. The CDR3 nucleotides are TGTGCTAGTGGTTGGGAGGGACCGGCAGGTACCTACAATGAGCAGTTCTTC. The V and J genes are TRBV12-5 and TRBJ2-1, with TRBD2 matching over 7 bases. Germline trimming cut 4 bases from V and 2 bases from J; bases unmatched to any gene: 11. The CDR3 is 17 residues long. Germline CDR1 reads LGHNT; CDR2 reads FRNRAP.

V is TRBV28 and J is TRBJ2-1; possibly TRBD2 for D (7 bases). V lost 6 bases, J lost 4 bases, and 28 bases lay in between. Germline lookup yields CDR1 MDHEN and CDR2 SYDVKM. CDR3 length: 19 residues. The CDR3 sequence is CASSPNFGVSGGRYNEQFF. The CDR3 DNA reads TGTGCCAGCAGCCCAAATTTCGGGGTCTCGGGGGGCAGGTACAATGAGCAGTTCTTC.